The clone carrying this T cell receptor (beta chain) was counted at least ten times. Its matching antigen is unknown. Trimming took 5 bases from V and 5 from J, leaving 15 bases between them. CDR3 length: 14 residues. The sample comes from a study of T cell repertoires in cytomegalovirus infection. Study context: Signatures in public TCR beta sequences pointed to both CMV infection and matching HLA type.

Study conclusions and caveats: HLA-C-restricted CMV-specific TCR beta clonotypes were dominant in the ex vivo response. CMV carriers having the relevant HLA were flagged by cumulative public TCR beta family frequency.

In TCRdb, the reads were re-called with MiXCR into one record per CDR3 protein. The sample carries 150,000 to 200,000 distinct CDR3 sequences, approximately 19% recorded once. This chain connects TRBV12-3 or TRBV12-4 to TRBJ1-1, with D perhaps TRBD1 (6 bases). Sample: PBMCs. The clonotype originates from a human donor in good health (CMV status not recorded). Some clones in this sample may be carry-over from other donors' samples. CDR3 amino acids: CASSLLRRGTEAFF. The CDR3 DNA reads TGTGCCAGCAGTCTGCTCCGCAGGGGAACTGAAGCTTTCTTT.